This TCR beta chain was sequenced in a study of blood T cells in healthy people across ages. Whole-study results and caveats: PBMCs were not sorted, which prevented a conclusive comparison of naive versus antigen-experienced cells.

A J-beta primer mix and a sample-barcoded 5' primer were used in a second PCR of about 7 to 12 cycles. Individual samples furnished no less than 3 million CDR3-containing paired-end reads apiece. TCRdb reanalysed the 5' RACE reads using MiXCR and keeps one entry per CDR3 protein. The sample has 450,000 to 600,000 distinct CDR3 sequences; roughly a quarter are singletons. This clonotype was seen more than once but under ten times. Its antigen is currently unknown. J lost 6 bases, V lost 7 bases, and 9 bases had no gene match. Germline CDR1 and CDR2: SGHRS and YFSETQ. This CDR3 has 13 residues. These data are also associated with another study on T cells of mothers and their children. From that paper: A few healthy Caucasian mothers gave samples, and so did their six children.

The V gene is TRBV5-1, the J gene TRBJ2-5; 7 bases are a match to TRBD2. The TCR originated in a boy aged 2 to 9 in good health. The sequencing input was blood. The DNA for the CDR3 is TGCGCCAGCGCGAGGCAGCGGGGAAAGACCCAGTACTTC. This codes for CASARQRGKTQYF.